This TCR beta chain stems from a study of blood T cell repertoires in COVID-19. V lost 3 bases, J lost 0 bases, and 11 bases stayed unmatched. Germline CDR1 and CDR2: GTSNPN and SVGIG (reference sequence). The CDR3 loop spans 17 amino acids. The table came from immunoSEQ multiplex PCR; TCRdb's copy has only in-frame clones and leaves some out. The data show some 150,000 clones, roughly 77% seen once. Patients of the Seattle cohort, enrolled during active infection, were followed longitudinally. Sequencing was done on a sample of peripheral blood. The chain links TRBV30 to TRBJ1-3, with 7 bases aligning to TRBD1. The receptor's source is a woman in her 70s with COVID-19, enrolled during active disease. CDR3 residues: CAWRRPNRGASGNTIYF. The CDR3 DNA sequence: TGTGCCTGGAGACGACCTAACAGGGGCGCCTCTGGAAACACCATATATTTT.